This T cell receptor (beta chain) was found in a study of T cells of healthy individuals. The CDR3 spans 17 residues. Germline V gene lookup returns CDR1 LGHNA and CDR2 YSLEER. V was pared by 1 base and J by 2 bases, with 12 bases between. In TCRdb, the 5' RACE reads were re-called with MiXCR into one record per CDR3 protein. The data contain around 100,000 distinct CDR3 sequences, around 17% of them singletons. This sequence was found in a human donor in good health. This sequence joins TRBV4-3 and TRBJ2-6; D is possibly TRBD2 (6 bases). The CDR3 coding sequence is TGCGCCAGCAGCCAAGCTCCCGGAGGGACTGGGGCCAACGTCCTGACTTTC. It yields the protein CASSQAPGGTGANVLTF.